Each of the 7 T cell receptor beta chains below was sequenced from the same sample in a study of early T cells in non-severe SARS-CoV-2 infection. TCRdb independently ran MiXCR on the 5' RACE reads; one entry per CDR3 protein. The sample shows tens of thousands of distinct CDR3 sequences, around 10% of them seen only once. Sequencing used whole blood. The receptors were gathered from an adult who was a healthcare worker with PCR-confirmed SARS-CoV-2 infection or an uninfected control (not recorded which).

This clonotype was recorded many times. The rearrangement joins TRBV6-5 to TRBJ2-2; D is possibly TRBD2 (6 bases). The CDR3 length is 15 residues. Trimming took off 6 bases at V and 4 bases at J, with 15 bases between the two ends. Germline CDR1 is MNHEY and CDR2 is SVGAGI. CDR3 amino acids: CASSPGDSSTGELFF. The CDR3 coding sequence is TGTGCCAGCAGCCCGGGGGATTCGAGCACCGGGGAGCTGTTTTTT.

This clonotype was counted many times. The chain employs TRBV5-1 and TRBJ2-6, with D unclear. Germline loops: CDR1 SGHRS, CDR2 YFSETQ. This CDR3 has 18 amino acids. V gave up 0 bases and J gave up 1 base, with 14 bases separating them. CDR3 nucleotides: TGCGCCAGCAGCTTGGCCTTTGTAGGATCTTCTGGGGCCAACGTCCTGACTTTC. It encodes CASSLAFVGSSGANVLTF.

The chain links TRBV12-3 or TRBV12-4 to TRBJ1-1; 9 bases are shared with TRBD1. V was clipped by 5 bases and J by 6 bases; unmatched bases: 7. This CDR3 spans 14 amino acids. CDR3 amino acids: CASSAQGARAEAFF. CDR3 nucleotide sequence: TGTGCCAGCAGTGCACAGGGGGCGCGTGCTGAAGCTTTCTTT.

This clonotype has more than one count but fewer than ten. This sequence joins TRBV20-1 and TRBJ1-2; 7 bases fit TRBD1. Germline V lookup: CDR1 DFQATT, CDR2 SNEGSKA (reference sequence). The CDR3 loop spans 12 amino acids. With 1 base clipped from V and 4 bases from J, the junction kept 0 bases outside the gene matches. CDR3 in amino acids: CSARGQGYGYTF. The CDR3 DNA reads TGCAGTGCTAGAGGACAGGGCTATGGCTACACCTTC.

This clonotype has at least ten counts. The CDR3 nucleotides read TGTGCCAGCCGCGATCCTGACAGGGGAACTTCACCCCTCCACTTT. It yields the protein CASRDPDRGTSPLHF. The chain has TRBV2 and TRBJ1-6, with 8 bases matching TRBD1. This CDR3 spans 15 amino acids. CDR1 and CDR2 from the germline V gene are SNHLY and FYNNEI. J was trimmed by 9 bases and V by 8 bases; bases with no gene match: 12.

In this sample, this clonotype turned up many times. The genes are TRBV4-1 and TRBJ2-3; TRBD1 agrees at 10 bases. Germline assignment: CDR1 MGHRA and CDR2 YSYEKL. This CDR3 has 15 residues. J was trimmed by 6 bases and V by 4 bases; bases with no gene match: 7. In DNA form, the CDR3 reads TGCGCCAGCAGCCTCGACAGGGGGCGCGAGGATACGCAGTATTTT. Its protein is CASSLDRGREDTQYF.

This clonotype appeared many times. The rearrangement links TRBV2 to TRBJ1-1; D gene ambiguous. V gave up 2 bases and J gave up 5 bases, with 6 bases separating them. Per germline, CDR1 SNHLY and CDR2 FYNNEI. The CDR3 has 12 amino acids. CDR3 sequence: CASSEIGTEAFF. CDR3 sequence (DNA): TGTGCCAGCAGTGAAATAGGAACTGAAGCTTTCTTT.